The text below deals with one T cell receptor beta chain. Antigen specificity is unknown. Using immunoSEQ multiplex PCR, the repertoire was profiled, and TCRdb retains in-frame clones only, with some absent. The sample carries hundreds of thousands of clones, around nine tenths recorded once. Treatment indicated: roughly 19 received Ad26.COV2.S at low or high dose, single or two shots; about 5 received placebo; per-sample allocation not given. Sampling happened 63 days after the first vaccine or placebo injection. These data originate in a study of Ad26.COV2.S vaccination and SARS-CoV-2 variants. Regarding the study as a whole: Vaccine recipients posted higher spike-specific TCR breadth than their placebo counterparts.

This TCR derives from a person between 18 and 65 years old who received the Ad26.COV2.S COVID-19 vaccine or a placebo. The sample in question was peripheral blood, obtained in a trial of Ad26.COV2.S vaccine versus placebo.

Here the CDR3 reads CASSLGLDMRGETQYF. CDR3 in DNA: TGTGCCAGCAGTTTAGGTCTGGACATGCGAGGGGAGACCCAGTACTTC. V is TRBV28 and J is TRBJ2-5; D possibly matches TRBD1 or TRBD2 (5 bases each). Trimming removed 2 bases at V and 5 bases at J, with 18 bases between. Germline V gene data show CDR1 as MDHEN and CDR2 as SYDVKM. The CDR3 runs 16 residues.